The source of this TCR beta chain is a study of spatial heterogeneity in lung cancer. Overall study results and limits: Tracking of tumor mutation counts was seen in expanded intratumoral alpha and beta TCR counts. The study found that ubiquitous and regional expanded TCR counts tracked ubiquitous and regional nonsynonymous mutations, respectively.

This clonotype was seen many times. Its target is not known. The CDR3 length is 16 residues. Germline V lookup: CDR1 SNHLY, CDR2 FYNNEI. J lost 1 base, V lost 5 bases, and 3 bases had no gene match. Specified time point: sample taken at primary tumor resection. Untreated early-stage non-small cell lung cancer patients, roughly 75 in total, were the donors. MiXCR, run by TCRdb on the 5' RACE reads, gives a single entry per CDR3 protein. This sample carries about 100,000 distinct CDR3 sequences, roughly 4.5% of them seen once, and the ten largest clones take roughly 20%. This chain connects TRBV2 to TRBJ2-2; 11 bases fit TRBD2. The TCR comes from a male donor with early-stage non-small cell lung cancer. The starting material was lung tumor tissue, obtained at surgery. CDR3 region: CASSRGTSGNTGELFF. The DNA for the CDR3 is TGTGCCAGCAGTAGGGGGACTAGCGGGAACACCGGGGAGCTGTTTTTT.